This T cell receptor beta chain was retrieved from a study of blood T cell repertoires in COVID-19 (dated by TCRdb to 2018 to 2021). Concerning the study at large: Collaborator samples came from the United States, Italy and Spain and covered acute and convalescent phases of COVID-19. The repertoires were made available in a free public database intended to serve as a resource for research on the immune response to SARS-CoV-2. The prospective study material was composed of cDNA or gDNA derived from T cells, B-cell-depleted T cells, or PBMCs. Sample metadata almost always included a de-identified subject ID, COVID-19 status, age in years and sex. Where available, HLA class I and class II types were obtained from metadata supplied by the sample provider rather than from assay-based typing. The dataset comprised deeply sampled blood TCRbeta repertoires from subjects exposed to, actively infected with, or recovered from COVID-19. The samples were drawn from the first 160 participants of the ongoing ImmuneRACE study and from roughly 1,300 subjects provided by 6 global collaborators. Results and caveats for the whole study, not just this receptor: The amount of clinical and demographic metadata varied by source and participant and was provided uncurated.

As regards this clone: Which antigen it targets is not known. No much larger clonotype is one base removed from it; base qualities were not supplied.

The immunoSEQ Assay, a bias-controlled multiplex PCR, was used to amplify TCRbeta CDR3 regions from genomic DNA. The authors' pipeline ran thus. The number of nucleated cells in each sample was estimated by amplification of reference gene primers within the assay. To quantify the absolute abundance of each unique TCRbeta CDR3 rearrangement, sequence reads were collapsed and filtered. Productive Simpson clonality was computed per sample as the square root of Simpson's diversity index over productive rearrangements. TCRdb re-hosts the immuneACCESS table, in-frame sequences only. Its copies lack some clones; in the studies checked, an unresolved V gene accounts for under half of them, and the cause for the rest is not known. The V and J calls and clone size come from that table; D and trimming were worked out from the DNA. This sample comprises 100,000 or so clones, about 90% of them detected only once. Under 5% of the sample belongs to the ten largest clones.

The CDR3 has 16 amino acids, counting the end cysteine and phenylalanine. Left in the record is the CDR3 DNA by itself, 48 bases read in frame from the first base. The germline V and J ends show losses of 0 bases and 2 bases respectively, and no gene match explains 6 bases of the junction. CDR1 MGHRA and CDR2 YSYEKL were looked up in the germline V gene. Each collaborating institution followed its own protocols to collect whole blood in K2EDTA tubes. For TCRbeta analysis, collaborator samples were shipped as frozen whole blood, as isolated PBMCs, or as DNA extracted from either sample type. The chain is assembled from TRBV4-1 and TRBJ2-7; 8 bases in the junction line up with TRBD2. The sample was peripheral blood. This TCR was sampled from a woman aged 45 to 65 in a cohort sampled during active COVID-19. The CDR3 protein: CASSQDLNSGTYEQYF. The nucleotides read TGCGCCAGCAGCCAAGATCTGAATAGCGGGACCTACGAGCAGTACTTC.